This T cell receptor beta chain was recorded in a study of OX40 agonist ivuxolimab in advanced cancers. The study's findings and limits: In general, CD8+ T cells held more expanded clones than CD4+ did, on average. At 0.1 to 3.0 mg/kg and by week 6, CD4+ and CD8+ T cells in the blood had expanded clonally.

Germline V gene sequence: CDR1 SEHNR, CDR2 FQNEAQ (reference sequence). There are 14 residues in the CDR3. The ends were cut back, 2 bases at V and 0 bases at J, with 6 bases in the middle. A word on this clone: The antigen remains undetermined.

Sequencing was performed with immunoSEQ multiplex PCR; in TCRdb, only in-frame clones are kept and a portion is missing. The profile covers tens of thousands of clones, with over 75% appearing a single time and about 7.3% taken by the ten largest. Autoimmune disease history or systemic immunosuppression led to patient exclusion. Sampling of blood occurred at baseline, cycle 4 day 1, and cycle 7 day 1. This sequence originates from an adult with an advanced solid tumor such as melanoma, head and neck, liver or kidney cancer. The input for sequencing was CD4+ or CD8+ T cells sorted from blood, taken in a trial of the OX40 agonist ivuxolimab. The chain links TRBV7-9 to TRBJ2-3; D not certain. The CDR3 DNA is TGTGCCAGCAGCTTAACTGGGAGCACAGATACGCAGTATTTT. The encoded protein is CASSLTGSTDTQYF.